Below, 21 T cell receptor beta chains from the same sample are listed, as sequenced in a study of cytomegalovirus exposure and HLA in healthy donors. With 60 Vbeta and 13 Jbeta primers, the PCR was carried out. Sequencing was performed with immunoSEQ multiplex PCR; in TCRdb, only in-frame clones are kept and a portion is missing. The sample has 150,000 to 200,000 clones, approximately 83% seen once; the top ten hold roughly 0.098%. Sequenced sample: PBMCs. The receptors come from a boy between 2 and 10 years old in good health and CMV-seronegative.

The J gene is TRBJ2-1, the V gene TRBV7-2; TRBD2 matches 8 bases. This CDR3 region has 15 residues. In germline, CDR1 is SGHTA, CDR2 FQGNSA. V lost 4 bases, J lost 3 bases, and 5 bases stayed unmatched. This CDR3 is CASSSPGTSYNEQFF. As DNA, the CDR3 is TGTGCCAGCAGCTCACCCGGGACTAGCTACAATGAGCAGTTCTTC. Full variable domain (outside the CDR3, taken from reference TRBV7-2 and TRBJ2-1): GAGVSQSPSNKVTEKGKDVELRCDPISGHTALYWYRQSLGQGLEFLIYFQGNSAPDKSGLPSDRFSAERTGGSVSTLTIQRTQQEDSAVYLCASSSPGTSYNEQFFGPGTRLTVL.

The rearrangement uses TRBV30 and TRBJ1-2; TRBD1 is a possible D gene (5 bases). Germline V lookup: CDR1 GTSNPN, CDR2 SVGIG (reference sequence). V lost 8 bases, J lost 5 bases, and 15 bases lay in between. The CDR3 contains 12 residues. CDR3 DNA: TGTGCCGGCCAACCCGGGGGGTATGGCTACACCTTC. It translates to CAGQPGGYGYTF.

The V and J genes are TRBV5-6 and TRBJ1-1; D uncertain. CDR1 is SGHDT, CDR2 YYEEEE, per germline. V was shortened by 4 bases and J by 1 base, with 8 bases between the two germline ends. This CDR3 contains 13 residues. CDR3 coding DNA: TGTGCCAGCAGCCCACCGAGGAACACTGAAGCTTTCTTT. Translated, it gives CASSPPRNTEAFF. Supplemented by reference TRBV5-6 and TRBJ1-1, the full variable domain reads DAGVTQSPTHLIKTRGQQVTLRCSPKSGHDTVSWYQQALGQGPQFIFQYYEEEERQRGNFPDRFSGHQFPNYSSELNVNALLLGDSALYLCASSPPRNTEAFFGQGTRLTVV.

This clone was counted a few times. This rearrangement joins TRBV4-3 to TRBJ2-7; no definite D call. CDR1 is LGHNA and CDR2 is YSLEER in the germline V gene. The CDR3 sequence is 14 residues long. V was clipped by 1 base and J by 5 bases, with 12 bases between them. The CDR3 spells CASSQGYGLNEQYF. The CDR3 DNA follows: TGCGCCAGCAGCCAAGGGTACGGTCTCAACGAGCAGTACTTC.

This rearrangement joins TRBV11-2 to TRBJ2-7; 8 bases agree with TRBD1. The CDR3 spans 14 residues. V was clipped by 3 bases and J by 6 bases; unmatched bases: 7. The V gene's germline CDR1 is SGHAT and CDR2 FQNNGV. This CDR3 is CASSFASTGGEQYF. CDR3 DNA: TGTGCCAGCAGCTTCGCCTCCACAGGGGGCGAGCAGTACTTC. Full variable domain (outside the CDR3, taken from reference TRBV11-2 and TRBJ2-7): EAGVAQSPRYKIIEKRQSVAFWCNPISGHATLYWYQQILGQGPKLLIQFQNNGVVDDSQLPKDRFSAERLKGVDSTLKIQPAKLEDSAVYLCASSFASTGGEQYFGPGTRLTVT.

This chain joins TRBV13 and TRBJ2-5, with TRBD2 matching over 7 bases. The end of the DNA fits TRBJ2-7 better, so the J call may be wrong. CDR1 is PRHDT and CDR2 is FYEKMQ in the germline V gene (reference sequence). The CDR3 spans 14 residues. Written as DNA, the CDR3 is TGTGCCAGCTGCGTCGCGGGGGTAGCCTACGAGCAGTACTTC. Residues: CASCVAGVAYEQYF.

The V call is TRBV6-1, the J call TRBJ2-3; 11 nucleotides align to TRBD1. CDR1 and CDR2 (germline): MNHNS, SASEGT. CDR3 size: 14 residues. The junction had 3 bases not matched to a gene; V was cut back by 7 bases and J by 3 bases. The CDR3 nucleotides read TGTGCCAGCAACCGGGACAGGGGGACAGATACGCAGTATTTT. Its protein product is CASNRDRGTDTQYF.

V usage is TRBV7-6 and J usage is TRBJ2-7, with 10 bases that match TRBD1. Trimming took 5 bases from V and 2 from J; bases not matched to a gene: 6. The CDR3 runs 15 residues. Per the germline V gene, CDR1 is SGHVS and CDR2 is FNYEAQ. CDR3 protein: CASSPRDRGTYEQYF. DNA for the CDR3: TGTGCCAGCAGCCCTCGGGACAGGGGAACCTACGAGCAGTACTTC.

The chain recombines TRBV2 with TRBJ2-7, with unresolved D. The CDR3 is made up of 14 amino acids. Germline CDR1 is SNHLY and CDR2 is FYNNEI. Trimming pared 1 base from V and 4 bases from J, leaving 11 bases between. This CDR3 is CASSEGARPYEQYF. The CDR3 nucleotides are TGTGCCAGCAGTGAAGGGGCCAGGCCTTACGAGCAGTACTTC.

The CDR3 DNA follows: TGTGCCAGCAGTACGTCCCTAGCGGCCACCACAGATACGCAGTATTTT. It specifies CASSTSLAATTDTQYF. The V call is TRBV2, the J call TRBJ2-3; 7 nucleotides match TRBD2. There are 16 residues in the CDR3. V trimming: 5 bases; J trimming: 2 bases; junction bases outside the gene matches: 10. Germline-derived CDR1 and CDR2 are SNHLY and FYNNEI. The full variable domain, completed using reference TRBV2 and TRBJ2-3, is EPEVTQTPSHQVTQMGQEVILRCVPISNHLYFYWYRQILGQKVEFLVSFYNNEISEKSEIFDDQFSVERPDGSNFTLKIRSTKLEDSAMYFCASSTSLAATTDTQYFGPGTRLTVL.

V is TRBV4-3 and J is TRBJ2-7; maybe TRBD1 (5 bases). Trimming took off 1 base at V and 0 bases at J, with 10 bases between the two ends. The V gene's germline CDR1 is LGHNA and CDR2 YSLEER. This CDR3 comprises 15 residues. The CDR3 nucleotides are TGCGCCAGCAGCCAAGGAAGTGACAGCTCCTACGAGCAGTACTTC. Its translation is CASSQGSDSSYEQYF.

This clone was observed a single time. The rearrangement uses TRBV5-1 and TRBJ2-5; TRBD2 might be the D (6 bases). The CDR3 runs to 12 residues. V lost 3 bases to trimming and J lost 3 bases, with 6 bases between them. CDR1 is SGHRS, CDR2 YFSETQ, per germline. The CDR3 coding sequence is TGCGCCAGCAGCTGGGGGGAAGAGACCCAGTACTTC. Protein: CASSWGEETQYF.

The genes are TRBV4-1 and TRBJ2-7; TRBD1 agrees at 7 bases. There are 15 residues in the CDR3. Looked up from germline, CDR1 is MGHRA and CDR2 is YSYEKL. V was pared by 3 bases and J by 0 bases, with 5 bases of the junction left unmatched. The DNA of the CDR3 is TGCGCCAGCAGCCAGACAGGGAGAAGCTCCTACGAGCAGTACTTC. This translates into CASSQTGRSSYEQYF.

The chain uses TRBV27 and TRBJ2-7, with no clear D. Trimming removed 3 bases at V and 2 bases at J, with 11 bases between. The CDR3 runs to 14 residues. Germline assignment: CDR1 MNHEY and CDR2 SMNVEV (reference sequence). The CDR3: CASSLVLGTYEQYF. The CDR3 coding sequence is TGTGCCAGCAGTTTGGTACTGGGCACCTACGAGCAGTACTTC.

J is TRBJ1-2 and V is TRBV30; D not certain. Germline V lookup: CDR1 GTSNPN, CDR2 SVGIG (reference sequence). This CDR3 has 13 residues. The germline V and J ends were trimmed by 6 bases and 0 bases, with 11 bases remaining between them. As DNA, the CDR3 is TGTGCCTGTACGCGGGTAGCTAACTATGGCTACACCTTC. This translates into CACTRVANYGYTF.

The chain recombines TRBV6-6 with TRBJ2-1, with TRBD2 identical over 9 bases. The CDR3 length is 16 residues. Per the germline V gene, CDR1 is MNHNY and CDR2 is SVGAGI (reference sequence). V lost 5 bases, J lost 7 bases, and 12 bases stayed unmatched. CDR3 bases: TGTGCCAGCAGTCGGCCGGGCGGGGGGGCCGTAAATGAGCAGTTCTTC. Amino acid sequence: CASSRPGGGAVNEQFF.

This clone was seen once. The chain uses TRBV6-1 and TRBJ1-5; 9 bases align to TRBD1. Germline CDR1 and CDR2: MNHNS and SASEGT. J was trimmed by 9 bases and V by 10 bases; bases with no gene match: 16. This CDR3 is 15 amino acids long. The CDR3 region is CATEQRTGDGRPQHF. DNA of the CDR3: TGTGCCACCGAACAAAGGACAGGGGACGGTAGGCCCCAGCATTTT.

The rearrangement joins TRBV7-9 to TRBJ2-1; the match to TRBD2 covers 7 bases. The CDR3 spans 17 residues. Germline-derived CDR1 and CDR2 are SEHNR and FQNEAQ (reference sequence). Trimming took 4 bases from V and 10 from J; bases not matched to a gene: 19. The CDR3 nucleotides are TGTGCCAGCAGCTCCAAAACGACTAGCCGGCTGAGCAGAGAGCAGTTCTTC. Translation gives CASSSKTTSRLSREQFF.

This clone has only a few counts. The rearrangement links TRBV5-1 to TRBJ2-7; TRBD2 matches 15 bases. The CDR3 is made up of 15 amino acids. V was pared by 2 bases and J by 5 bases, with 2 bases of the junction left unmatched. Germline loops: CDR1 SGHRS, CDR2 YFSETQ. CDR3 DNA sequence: TGCGCCAGCAGCTTCGGACTAGCGGGGGGGGACGAGCAGTACTTC. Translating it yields CASSFGLAGGDEQYF.

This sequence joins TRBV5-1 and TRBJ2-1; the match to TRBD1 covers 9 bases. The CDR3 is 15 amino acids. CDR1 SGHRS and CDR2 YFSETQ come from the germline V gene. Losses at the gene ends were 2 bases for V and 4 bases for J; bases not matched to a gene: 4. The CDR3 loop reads CASSFGTGQYNEQFF. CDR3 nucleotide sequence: TGCGCCAGCAGCTTCGGGACAGGGCAGTACAATGAGCAGTTCTTC.

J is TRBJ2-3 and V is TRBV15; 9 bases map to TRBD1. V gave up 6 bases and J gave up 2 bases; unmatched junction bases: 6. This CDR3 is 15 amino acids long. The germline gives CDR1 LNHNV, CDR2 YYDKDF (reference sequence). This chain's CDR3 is CATRRTGDPTDTQYF. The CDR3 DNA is TGTGCCACCAGACGGACAGGGGACCCCACAGATACGCAGTATTTT.